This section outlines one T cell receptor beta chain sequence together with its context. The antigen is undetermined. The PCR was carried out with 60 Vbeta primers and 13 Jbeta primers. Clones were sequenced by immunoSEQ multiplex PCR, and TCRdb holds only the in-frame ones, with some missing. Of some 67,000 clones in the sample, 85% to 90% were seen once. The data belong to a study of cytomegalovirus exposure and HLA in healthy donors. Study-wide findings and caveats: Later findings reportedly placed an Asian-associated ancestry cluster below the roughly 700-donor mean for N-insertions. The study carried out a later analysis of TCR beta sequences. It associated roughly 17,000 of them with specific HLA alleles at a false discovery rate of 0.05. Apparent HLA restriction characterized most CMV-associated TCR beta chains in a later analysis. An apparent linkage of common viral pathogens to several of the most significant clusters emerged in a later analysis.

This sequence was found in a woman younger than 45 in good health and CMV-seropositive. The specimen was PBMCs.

The CDR3 DNA sequence: TGTGCCAGCAGCTTAAGTGGCGCAGGGACCCAGTACTTC. This codes for CASSLSGAGTQYF. The chain employs TRBV7-9 and TRBJ2-5; no clear D gene. This CDR3 spans 13 amino acids. With 2 bases removed from V and 7 bases from J, the gap between germline ends came to 11 bases. Germline V gene sequence: CDR1 SEHNR, CDR2 FQNEAQ (reference sequence).